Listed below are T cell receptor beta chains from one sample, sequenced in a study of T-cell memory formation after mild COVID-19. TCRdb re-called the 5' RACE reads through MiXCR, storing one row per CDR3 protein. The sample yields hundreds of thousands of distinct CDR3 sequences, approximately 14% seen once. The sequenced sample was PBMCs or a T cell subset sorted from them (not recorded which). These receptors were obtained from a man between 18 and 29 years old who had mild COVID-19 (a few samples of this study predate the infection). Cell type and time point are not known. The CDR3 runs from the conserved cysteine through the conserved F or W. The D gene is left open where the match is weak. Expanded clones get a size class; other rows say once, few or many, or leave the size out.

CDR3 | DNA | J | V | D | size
CASSLERQAYEQYF | TGTGCCAGCAGCTTAGAGAGACAGGCATACGAGCAGTACTTC | TRBJ2-7 | TRBV13 | - | few
CASSDGKGGTYEQFF | TGTGCCAGCAGTGACGGGAAGGGGGGTACTTATGAGCAGTTCTTC | TRBJ2-1 | TRBV6-4 | - | few
CSAPEGGQETQYF | TGCAGTGCCCCCGAGGGGGGACAAGAGACCCAGTACTTC | TRBJ2-5 | TRBV20-1 | - | -
CASRGTTGVIAFF | TGTGCCAGCAGGGGGACCACAGGGGTGATAGCTTTCTTT | TRBJ1-1 | TRBV12-3/TRBV12-4 | TRBD1 | many
CASSFRGGGLETQYF | TGTGCCAGCAGCTTCCGCGGGGGGGGCTTGGAGACCCAGTACTTC | TRBJ2-5 | TRBV7-2 | TRBD2 | many
CATSRDLTGGGSGYTF | TGTGCCACCAGCAGAGATCTTACAGGGGGAGGATCTGGCTACACCTTC | TRBJ1-2 | TRBV15 | TRBD1 | -
CASSLGREGTEAFF | TGTGCCAGCAGCTTAGGCAGGGAGGGGACGGAAGCTTTCTTT | TRBJ1-1 | TRBV7-9 | - | -
CASSSVYTGELFF | TGTGCCAGCAGCAGTGTTTACACCGGGGAGCTGTTTTTT | TRBJ2-2 | TRBV7-2 | - | few
CASSLGPGPEAGYTF | TGTGCCAGCAGCTTAGGCCCTGGACCGGAGGCTGGCTACACCTTC | TRBJ1-2 | TRBV7-9 | - | many
CASSSGTSGEQFF | TGTGCCAGCAGTTCCGGGACTAGCGGAGAGCAGTTCTTC | TRBJ2-1 | TRBV12-3/TRBV12-4 | TRBD2 | -
CASSYSPGTSGNTQYF | TGTGCCAGCAGTTACTCACCGGGGACTAGCGGGAATACGCAGTATTTT | TRBJ2-3 | TRBV6-5 | TRBD2 | few
CASSVGTNSGELFF | TGTGCCAGCAGCGTAGGGACGAACTCCGGGGAGCTGTTTTTT | TRBJ2-2 | TRBV9 | - | few
CASSLSHTQRGSPLHF | TGTGCCAGCAGCTTATCACATACCCAAAGGGGCTCACCCCTCCACTTT | TRBJ1-6 | TRBV7-9 | - | many
CASSPRYGYTF | TGTGCCAGCAGCCCGCGCTATGGCTACACCTTC | TRBJ1-2 | TRBV7-2 | - | few
CASSQDPTGTQGGYTF | TGTGCCAGCAGCCAAGATCCCACAGGCACCCAAGGAGGCTACACCTTC | TRBJ1-2 | TRBV4-2 | - | -
CASSLPHTMTEKNTEAFF | TGTGCCAGCAGTTTACCCCACACCATGACAGAGAAGAACACTGAAGCTTTCTTT | TRBJ1-1 | TRBV12-3/TRBV12-4 | - | -
CAIRGTSGGYNEQFF | TGTGCCATCAGAGGGACTAGCGGGGGTTACAATGAGCAGTTCTTC | TRBJ2-1 | TRBV10-3 | TRBD2 | few
CASSYTGQPNYGYTF | TGCGCCAGCAGCTACACGGGACAGCCTAACTATGGCTACACCTTC | TRBJ1-2 | TRBV5-1 | TRBD1 | -
CASSPSVETQYF | TGTGCCAGCAGCCCCTCCGTAGAGACCCAGTACTTC | TRBJ2-5 | TRBV7-2 | - | few
CASSVGQYGYTF | TGCGCCAGCAGTGTCGGGCAGTATGGCTACACCTTC | TRBJ1-2 | TRBV10-2 | - | once